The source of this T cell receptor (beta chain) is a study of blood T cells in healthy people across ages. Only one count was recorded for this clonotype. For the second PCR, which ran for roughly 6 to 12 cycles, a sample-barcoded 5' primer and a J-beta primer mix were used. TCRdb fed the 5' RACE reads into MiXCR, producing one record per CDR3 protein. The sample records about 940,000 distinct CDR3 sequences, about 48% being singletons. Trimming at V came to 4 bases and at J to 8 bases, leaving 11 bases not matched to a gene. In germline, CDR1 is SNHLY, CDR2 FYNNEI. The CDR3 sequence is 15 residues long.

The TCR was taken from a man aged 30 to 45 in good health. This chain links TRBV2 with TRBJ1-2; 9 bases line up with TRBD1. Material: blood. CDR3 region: CASSATGTGIGGYTF. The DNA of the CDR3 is TGTGCCAGCAGTGCGACCGGGACAGGGATTGGGGGCTACACCTTC. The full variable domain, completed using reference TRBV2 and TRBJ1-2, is EPEVTQTPSHQVTQMGQEVILRCVPISNHLYFYWYRQILGQKVEFLVSFYNNEISEKSEIFDDQFSVERPDGSNFTLKIRSTKLEDSAMYFCASSATGTGIGGYTFGSGTRLTVV.